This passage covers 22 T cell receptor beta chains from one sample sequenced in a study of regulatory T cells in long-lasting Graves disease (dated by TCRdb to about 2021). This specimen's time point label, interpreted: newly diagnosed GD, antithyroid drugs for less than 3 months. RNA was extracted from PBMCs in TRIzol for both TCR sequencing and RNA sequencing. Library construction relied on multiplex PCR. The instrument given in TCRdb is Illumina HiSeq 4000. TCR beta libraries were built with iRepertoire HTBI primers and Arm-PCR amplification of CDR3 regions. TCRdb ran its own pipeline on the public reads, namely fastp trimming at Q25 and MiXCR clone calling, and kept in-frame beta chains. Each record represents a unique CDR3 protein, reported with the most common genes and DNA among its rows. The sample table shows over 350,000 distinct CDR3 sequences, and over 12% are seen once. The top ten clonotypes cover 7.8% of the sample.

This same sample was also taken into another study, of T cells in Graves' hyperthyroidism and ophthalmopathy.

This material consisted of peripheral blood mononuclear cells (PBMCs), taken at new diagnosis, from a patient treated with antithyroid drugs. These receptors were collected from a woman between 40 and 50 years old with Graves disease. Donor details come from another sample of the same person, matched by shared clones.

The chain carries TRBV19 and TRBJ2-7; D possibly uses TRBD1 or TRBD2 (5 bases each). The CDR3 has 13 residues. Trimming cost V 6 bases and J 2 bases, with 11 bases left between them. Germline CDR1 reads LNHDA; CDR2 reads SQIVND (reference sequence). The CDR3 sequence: CASSRDDAYEQYF. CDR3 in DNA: TGTGCCAGTAGCCGGGACGACGCCTACGAGCAGTACTTC.

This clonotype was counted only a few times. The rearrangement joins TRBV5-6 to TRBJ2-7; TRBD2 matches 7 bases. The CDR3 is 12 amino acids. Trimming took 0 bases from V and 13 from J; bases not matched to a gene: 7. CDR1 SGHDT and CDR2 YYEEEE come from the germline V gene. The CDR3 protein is CASSLVGRALYF. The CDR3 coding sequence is TGTGCCAGCAGCTTGGTTGGGAGGGCCCTCTACTTC.

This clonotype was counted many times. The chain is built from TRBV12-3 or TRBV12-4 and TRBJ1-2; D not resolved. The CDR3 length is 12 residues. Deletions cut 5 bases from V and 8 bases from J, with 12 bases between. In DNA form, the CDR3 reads TGTGCCAGCAGTCCAGCCGGGTACGGCTACACCTTC. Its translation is CASSPAGYGYTF.

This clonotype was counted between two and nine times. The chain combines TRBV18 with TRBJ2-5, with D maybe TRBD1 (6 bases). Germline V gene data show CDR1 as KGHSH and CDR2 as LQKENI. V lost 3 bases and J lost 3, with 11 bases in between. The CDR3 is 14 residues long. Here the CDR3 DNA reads TGTGCCAGCTCACCTTGGACAGCCGAAGAGACCCAGTACTTC. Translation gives CASSPWTAEETQYF.

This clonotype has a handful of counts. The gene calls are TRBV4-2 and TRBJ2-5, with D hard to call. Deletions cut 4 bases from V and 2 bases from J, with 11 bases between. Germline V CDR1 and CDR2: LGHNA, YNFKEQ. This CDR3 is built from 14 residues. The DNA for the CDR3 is TGTGCCAGCAGCCCGACGGCAGTACAAGAGACCCAGTACTTC. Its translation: CASSPTAVQETQYF.

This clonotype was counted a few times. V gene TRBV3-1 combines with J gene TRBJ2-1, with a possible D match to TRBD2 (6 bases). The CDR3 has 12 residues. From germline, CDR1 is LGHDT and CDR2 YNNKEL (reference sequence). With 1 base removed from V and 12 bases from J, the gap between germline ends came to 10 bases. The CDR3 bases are TGTGCCAGCAGCCAAGGGGAGGTTGGGCAGTTCTTC. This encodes CASSQGEVGQFF.

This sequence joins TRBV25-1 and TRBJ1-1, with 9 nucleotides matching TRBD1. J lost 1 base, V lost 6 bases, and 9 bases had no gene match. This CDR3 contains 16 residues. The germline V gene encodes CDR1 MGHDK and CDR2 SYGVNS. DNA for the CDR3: TGTGCCAGCAGGCCCGGGACAGGGACCCGGAACACTGAAGCTTTCTTT. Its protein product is CASRPGTGTRNTEAFF. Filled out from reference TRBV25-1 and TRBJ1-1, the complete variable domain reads EADIYQTPRYLVIGTGKKITLECSQTMGHDKMYWYQQDPGMELHLIHYSYGVNSTEKGDLSSESTVSRIRTEHFPLTLESARPSHTSQYLCASRPGTGTRNTEAFFGQGTRLTVV.

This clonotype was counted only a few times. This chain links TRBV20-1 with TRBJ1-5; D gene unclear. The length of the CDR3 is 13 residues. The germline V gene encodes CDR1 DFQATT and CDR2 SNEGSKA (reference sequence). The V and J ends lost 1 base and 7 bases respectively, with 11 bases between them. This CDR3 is CSARGILRQPQHF. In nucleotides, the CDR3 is TGCAGTGCTAGAGGCATATTGCGACAGCCCCAGCATTTT.

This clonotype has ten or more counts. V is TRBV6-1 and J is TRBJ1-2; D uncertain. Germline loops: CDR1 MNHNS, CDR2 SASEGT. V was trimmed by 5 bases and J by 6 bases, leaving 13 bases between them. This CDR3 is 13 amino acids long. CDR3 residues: CASSHRPDHGYTF. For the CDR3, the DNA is TGTGCCAGCAGTCATCGTCCAGATCATGGCTACACCTTC.

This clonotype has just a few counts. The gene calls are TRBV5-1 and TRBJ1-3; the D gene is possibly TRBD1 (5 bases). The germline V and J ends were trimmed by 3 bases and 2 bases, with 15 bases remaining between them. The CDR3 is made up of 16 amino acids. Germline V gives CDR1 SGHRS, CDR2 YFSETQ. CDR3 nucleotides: TGCGCCAGCAGCTCGGAGCTACGGGGGGCTGGAAACACCATATATTTT. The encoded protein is CASSSELRGAGNTIYF.

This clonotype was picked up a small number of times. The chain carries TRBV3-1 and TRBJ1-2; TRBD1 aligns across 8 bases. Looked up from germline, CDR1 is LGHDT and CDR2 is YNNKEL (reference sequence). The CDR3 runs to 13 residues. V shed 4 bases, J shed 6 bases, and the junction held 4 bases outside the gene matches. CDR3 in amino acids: CASSLRTGNGYTF. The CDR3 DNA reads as TGTGCCAGCAGCCTTCGGACAGGGAATGGCTACACCTTC. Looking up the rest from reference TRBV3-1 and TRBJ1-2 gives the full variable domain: DTAVSQTPKYLVTQMGNDKSIKCEQNLGHDTMYWYKQDSKKFLKIMFSYNNKELIINETVPNRFSPKSPDKAHLNLHINSLELGDSAVYFCASSLRTGNGYTFGSGTRLTVV.

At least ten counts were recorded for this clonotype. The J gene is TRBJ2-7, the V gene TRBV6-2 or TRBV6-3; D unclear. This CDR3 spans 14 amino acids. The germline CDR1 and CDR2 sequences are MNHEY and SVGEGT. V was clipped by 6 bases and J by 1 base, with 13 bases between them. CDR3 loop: CASRARLASYEQYF. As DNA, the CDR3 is TGTGCCAGCAGGGCAAGATTGGCTTCCTACGAGCAGTACTTC.

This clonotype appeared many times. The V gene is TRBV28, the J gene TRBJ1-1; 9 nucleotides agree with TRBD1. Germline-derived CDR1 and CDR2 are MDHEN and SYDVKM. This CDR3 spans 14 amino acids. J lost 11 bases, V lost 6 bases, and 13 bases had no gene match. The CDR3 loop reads CASRTGQGVLSAFF. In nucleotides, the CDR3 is TGTGCCAGCAGGACGGGACAGGGCGTTTTATCGGCTTTCTTT.

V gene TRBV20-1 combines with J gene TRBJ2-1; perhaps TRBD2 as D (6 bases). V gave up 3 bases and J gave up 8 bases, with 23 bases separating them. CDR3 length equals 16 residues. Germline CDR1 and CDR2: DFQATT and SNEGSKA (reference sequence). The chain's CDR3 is CSASISGTEGLYEQFF. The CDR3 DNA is TGCAGTGCTAGTATATCCGGGACTGAGGGTCTCTATGAGCAGTTCTTC.

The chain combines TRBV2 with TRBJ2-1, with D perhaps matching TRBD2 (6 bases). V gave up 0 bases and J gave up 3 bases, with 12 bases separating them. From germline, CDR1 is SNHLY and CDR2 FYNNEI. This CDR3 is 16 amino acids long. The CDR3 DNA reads TGTGCCAGCAGTGAAGCGGCCGGGGGATTCTACAATGAGCAGTTCTTC. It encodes CASSEAAGGFYNEQFF.

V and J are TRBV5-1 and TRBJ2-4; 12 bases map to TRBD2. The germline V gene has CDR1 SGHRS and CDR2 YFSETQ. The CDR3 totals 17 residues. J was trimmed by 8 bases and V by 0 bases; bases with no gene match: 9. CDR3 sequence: CASSLGRRTSGKDIQYF. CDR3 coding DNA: TGCGCCAGCAGCTTGGGCCGGCGGACTAGCGGGAAAGACATTCAGTACTTC.

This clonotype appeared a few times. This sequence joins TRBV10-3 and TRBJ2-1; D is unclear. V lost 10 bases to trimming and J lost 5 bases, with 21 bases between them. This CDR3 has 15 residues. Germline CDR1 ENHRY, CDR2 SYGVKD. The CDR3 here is CASLEDPPANNEQFF. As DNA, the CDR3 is TGTGCCAGCCTAGAGGACCCTCCGGCTAACAATGAGCAGTTCTTC.

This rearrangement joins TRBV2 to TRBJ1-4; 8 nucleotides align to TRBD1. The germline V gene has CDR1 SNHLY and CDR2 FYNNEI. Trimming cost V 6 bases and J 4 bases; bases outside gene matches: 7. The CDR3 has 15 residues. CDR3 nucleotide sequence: TGTGCCAGCAGCACTTGGACAGGGATTAATGAAAAACTGTTTTTT. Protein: CASSTWTGINEKLFF.

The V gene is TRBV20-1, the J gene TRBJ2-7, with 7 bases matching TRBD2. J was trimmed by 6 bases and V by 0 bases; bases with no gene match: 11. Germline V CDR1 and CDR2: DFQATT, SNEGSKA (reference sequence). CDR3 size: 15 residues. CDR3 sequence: CSARDALAGVGEQYF. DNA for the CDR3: TGCAGTGCTAGAGACGCATTGGCGGGAGTAGGCGAGCAGTACTTC.

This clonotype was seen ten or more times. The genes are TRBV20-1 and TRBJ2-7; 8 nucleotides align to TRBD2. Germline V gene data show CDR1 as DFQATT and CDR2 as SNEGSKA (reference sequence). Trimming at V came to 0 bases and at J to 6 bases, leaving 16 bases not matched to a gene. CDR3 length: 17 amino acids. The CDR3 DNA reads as TGCAGTGCTAGAGACCCGGCTGCGGCTAGCGGGTTGGGCGAGCAGTACTTC. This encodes CSARDPAAASGLGEQYF.

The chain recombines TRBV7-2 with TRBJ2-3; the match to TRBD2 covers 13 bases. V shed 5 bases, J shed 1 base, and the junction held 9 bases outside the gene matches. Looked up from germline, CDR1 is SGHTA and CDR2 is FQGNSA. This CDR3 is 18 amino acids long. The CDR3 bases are TGTGCCAGCAGCGGGGGACTAGCGGGGTCCCGTCGCACAGATACGCAGTATTTT. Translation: CASSGGLAGSRRTDTQYF.

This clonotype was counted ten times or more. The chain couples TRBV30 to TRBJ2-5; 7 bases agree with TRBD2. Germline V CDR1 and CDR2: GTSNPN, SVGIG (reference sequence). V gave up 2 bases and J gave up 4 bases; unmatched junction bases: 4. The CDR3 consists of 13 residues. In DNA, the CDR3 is TGTGCCTGGAGTTTCGGGAGGAGAGAGACCCAGTACTTC. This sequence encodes CAWSFGRRETQYF.